This TCR beta chain appears in the sequencing data of a study of siplizumab effects on memory and regulatory T cells. As to this clone: Antigen unknown.

Roughly 10^5 TCR templates underwent assay in each sample. Here immunoSEQ multiplex PCR was the method, and the copy in TCRdb shows in-frame clones only, minus some. The table shows 75,000 to 100,000 clones, with 90% to 95% occurring only once. V gave up 4 bases and J gave up 5 bases, with 20 bases separating them. This CDR3 is 16 amino acids long. CDR1 and CDR2 (germline): MNHNS, SASEGT. General study points: Naive T cells appeared more diverse than memory cells and seemed to be major alloresponse contributors. Siplizumab cultures yielded proliferating Tregs whose suppressive function was not confirmed.

The chain recombines TRBV6-1 with TRBJ2-5; D may be TRBD2 (6 bases). The clonotype originates from a human donor in good health. What was sequenced was non-Treg CD4+ T cells sorted from blood. CDR3 sequence reads: CASSVTGAGIGETQYF. The CDR3 DNA reads TGTGCCAGCAGTGTAACGGGAGCTGGGATCGGTGAGACCCAGTACTTC.